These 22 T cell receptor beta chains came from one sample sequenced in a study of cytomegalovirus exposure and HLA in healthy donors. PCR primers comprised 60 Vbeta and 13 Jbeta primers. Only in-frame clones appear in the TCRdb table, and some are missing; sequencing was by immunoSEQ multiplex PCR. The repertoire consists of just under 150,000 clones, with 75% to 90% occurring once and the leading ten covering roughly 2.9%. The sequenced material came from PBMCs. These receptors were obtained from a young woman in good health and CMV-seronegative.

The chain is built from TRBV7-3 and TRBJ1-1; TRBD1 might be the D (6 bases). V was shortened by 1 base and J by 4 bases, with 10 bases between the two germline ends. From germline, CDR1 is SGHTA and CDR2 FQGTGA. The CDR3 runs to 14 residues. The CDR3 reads CASSLMGQTTEAFF. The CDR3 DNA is TGTGCCAGCAGCTTAATGGGACAAACCACTGAAGCTTTCTTT.

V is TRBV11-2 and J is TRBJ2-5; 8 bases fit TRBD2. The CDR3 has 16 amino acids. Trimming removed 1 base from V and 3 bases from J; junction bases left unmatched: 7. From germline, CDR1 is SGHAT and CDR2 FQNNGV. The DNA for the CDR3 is TGTGCCAGCAGCTTAGGGCCAGCGGGGGAGAAAGAGACCCAGTACTTC. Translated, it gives CASSLGPAGEKETQYF.

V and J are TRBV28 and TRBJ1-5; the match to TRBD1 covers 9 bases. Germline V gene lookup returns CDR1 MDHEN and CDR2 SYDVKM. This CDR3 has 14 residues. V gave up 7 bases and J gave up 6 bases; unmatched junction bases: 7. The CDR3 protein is CASITTGGGQPQHF. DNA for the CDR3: TGTGCCAGCATCACGACAGGGGGGGGTCAGCCCCAGCATTTT.

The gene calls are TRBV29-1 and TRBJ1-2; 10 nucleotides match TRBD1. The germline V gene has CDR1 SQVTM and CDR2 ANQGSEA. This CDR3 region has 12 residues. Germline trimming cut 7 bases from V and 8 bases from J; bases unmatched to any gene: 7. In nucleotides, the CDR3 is TGCAGCGCTGGGGACAGGGGCGACGGCTACACCTTC. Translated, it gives CSAGDRGDGYTF.

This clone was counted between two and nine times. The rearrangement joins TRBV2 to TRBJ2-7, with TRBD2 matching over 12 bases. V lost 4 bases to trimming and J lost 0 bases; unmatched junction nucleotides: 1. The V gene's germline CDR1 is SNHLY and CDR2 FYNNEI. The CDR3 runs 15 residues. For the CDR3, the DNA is TGTGCCAGCAGTGGGACTAGCGGGAACTCCTACGAGCAGTACTTC. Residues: CASSGTSGNSYEQYF.

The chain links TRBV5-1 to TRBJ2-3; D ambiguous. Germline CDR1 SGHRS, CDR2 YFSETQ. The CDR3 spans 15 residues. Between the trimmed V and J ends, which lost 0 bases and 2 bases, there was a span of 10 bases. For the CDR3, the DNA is TGCGCCAGCAGCTTGGACTCACCCGACACAGATACGCAGTATTTT. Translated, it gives CASSLDSPDTDTQYF.

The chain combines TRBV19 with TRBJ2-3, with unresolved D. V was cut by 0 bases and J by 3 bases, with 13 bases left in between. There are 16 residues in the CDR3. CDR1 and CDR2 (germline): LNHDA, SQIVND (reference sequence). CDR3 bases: TGTGCCAGTAGTATAGACCCGGGTTATCGAACAGATACGCAGTATTTT. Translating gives CASSIDPGYRTDTQYF.

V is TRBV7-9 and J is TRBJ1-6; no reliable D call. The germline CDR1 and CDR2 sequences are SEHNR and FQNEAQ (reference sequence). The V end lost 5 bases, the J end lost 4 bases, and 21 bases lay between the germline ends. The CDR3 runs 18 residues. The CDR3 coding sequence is TGTGCCAGCAGCCCGACCTCCGGGTCATTACTATATAATTCACCCCTCCACTTT. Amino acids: CASSPTSGSLLYNSPLHF.

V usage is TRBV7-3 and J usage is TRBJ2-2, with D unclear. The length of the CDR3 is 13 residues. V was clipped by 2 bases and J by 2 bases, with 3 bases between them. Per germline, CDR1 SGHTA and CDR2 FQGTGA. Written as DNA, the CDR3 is TGTGCCAGCAGCTTATCAAACACCGGGGAGCTGTTTTTT. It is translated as CASSLSNTGELFF.

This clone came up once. The CDR3 coding sequence is TGCGCCAGCAGCCAAGCGATTTATACCCGTGGGCGCTACACCTTC. It translates to CASSQAIYTRGRYTF. The chain carries TRBV4-1 and TRBJ1-2; D unresolved. There are 15 residues in the CDR3. Germline V lookup: CDR1 MGHRA, CDR2 YSYEKL. V lost 1 base to trimming and J lost 9 bases, with 18 bases between them.

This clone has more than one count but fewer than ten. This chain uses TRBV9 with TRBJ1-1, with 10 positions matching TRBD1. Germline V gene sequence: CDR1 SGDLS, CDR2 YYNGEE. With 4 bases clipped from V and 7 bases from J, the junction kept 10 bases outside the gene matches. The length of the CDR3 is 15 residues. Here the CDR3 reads CASSTTTGGIGEAFF. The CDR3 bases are TGTGCCAGCAGCACCACGACAGGGGGCATAGGTGAAGCTTTCTTT.

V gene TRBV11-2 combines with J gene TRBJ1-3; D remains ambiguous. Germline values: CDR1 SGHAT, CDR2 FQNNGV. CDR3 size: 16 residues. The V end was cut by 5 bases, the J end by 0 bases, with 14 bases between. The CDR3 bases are TGTGCCAGCAGCAGAAACTCCGCCGACTCTGGAAACACCATATATTTT. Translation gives CASSRNSADSGNTIYF.

In DNA form, the CDR3 reads TGTGCCTCACGACAGAACTATGGCTACACCTTC. It encodes CASRQNYGYTF. The rearrangement uses TRBV10-3 and TRBJ1-2; tentative D call: TRBD1 (5 bases). The length of the CDR3 is 11 residues. Between the trimmed V and J ends, which lost 11 bases and 2 bases, there was a span of 9 bases. CDR1 and CDR2 from the germline V gene are ENHRY and SYGVKD.

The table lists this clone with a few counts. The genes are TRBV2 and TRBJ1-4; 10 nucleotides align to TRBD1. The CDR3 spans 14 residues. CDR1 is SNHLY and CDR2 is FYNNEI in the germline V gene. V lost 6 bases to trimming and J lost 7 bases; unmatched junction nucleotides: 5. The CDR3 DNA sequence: TGTGCCAGCAGAGACGGACAGGGGGTTGAAAAACTGTTTTTT. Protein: CASRDGQGVEKLFF.

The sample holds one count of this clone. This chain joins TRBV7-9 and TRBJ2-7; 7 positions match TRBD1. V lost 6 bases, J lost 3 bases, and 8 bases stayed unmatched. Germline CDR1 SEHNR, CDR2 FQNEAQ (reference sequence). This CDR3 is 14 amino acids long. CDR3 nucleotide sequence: TGTGCCAGCAGTTACGGACAGGACTTCTACGAGCAGTACTTC. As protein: CASSYGQDFYEQYF.

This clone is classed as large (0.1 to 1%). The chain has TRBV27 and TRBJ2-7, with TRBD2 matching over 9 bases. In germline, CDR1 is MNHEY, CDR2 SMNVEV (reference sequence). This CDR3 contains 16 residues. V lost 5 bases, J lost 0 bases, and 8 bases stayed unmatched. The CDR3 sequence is CASSPRLAVSSYEQYF. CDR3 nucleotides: TGTGCCAGCAGTCCCCGACTAGCGGTAAGCTCCTACGAGCAGTACTTC.

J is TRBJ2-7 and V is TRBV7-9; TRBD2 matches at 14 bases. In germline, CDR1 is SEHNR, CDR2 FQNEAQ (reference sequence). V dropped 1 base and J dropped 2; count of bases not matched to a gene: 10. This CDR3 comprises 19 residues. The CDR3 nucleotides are TGTGCCAGCAGCTTAGTTTTCGGGACTAGCGGGAGACGCGCCTACGAGCAGTACTTC. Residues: CASSLVFGTSGRRAYEQYF.

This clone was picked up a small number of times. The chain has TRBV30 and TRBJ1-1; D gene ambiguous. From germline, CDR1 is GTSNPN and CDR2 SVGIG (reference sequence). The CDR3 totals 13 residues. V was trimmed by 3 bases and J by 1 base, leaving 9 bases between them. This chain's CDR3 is CAWSAHPNTEAFF. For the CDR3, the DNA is TGTGCCTGGAGCGCGCACCCGAACACTGAAGCTTTCTTT.

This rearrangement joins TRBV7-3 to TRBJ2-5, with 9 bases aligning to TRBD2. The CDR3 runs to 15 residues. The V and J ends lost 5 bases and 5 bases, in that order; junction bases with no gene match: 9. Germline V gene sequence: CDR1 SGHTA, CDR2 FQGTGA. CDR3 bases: TGTGCCAGCAGCCCTCGCGGGGGGGAGGGGGAGACCCAGTACTTC. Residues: CASSPRGGEGETQYF.

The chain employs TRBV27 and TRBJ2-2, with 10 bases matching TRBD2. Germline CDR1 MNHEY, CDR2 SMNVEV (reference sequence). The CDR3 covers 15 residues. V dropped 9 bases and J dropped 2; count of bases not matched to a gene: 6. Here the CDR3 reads CASRSGGFNTGELFF. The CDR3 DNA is TGTGCCAGTCGTAGCGGGGGGTTTAACACCGGGGAGCTGTTTTTT.

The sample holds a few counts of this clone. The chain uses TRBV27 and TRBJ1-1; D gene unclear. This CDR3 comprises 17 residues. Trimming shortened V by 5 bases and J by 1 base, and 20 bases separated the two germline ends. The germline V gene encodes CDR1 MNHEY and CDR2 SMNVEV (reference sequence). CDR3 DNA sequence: TGTGCCAGCAGTCCTTCAACGAATACTAGACCGAACACTGAAGCTTTCTTT. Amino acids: CASSPSTNTRPNTEAFF.

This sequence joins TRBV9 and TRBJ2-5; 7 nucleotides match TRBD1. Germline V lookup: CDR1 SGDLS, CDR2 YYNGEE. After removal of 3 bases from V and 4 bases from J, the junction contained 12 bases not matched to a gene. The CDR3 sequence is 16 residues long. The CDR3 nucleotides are TGTGCCAGCAGCGCAGGATCGGGACAGAGTCGAGAGACCCAGTACTTC. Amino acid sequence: CASSAGSGQSRETQYF.